The TCR beta chain described here comes from a study of blood T cell repertoires in COVID-19 (dated by TCRdb to the early 2020s). General notes on the study: Collaborator samples came from the United States, Italy and Spain and covered acute and convalescent phases of COVID-19. Samples were obtained from the ongoing ImmuneRACE study (first 160 participants) and from 1,200 or so subjects provided by 6 global collaborators. Where HLA class I and class II types were available, the types were taken from metadata supplied by the sample provider, not from assay-based typing. The repertoires were made available in a free public database intended to serve as a resource for research on the immune response to SARS-CoV-2. The material from the prospective study consisted of cDNA or gDNA derived from T cells, B-cell-depleted T cells, or PBMCs. A de-identified subject ID, COVID-19 status, age in years and sex were almost always included in the sample metadata. Subjects who had been exposed to COVID-19, were actively infected with it, or had recovered from it provided the deeply sampled blood TCRbeta repertoires that made up the dataset. Overall study results and their limits: The amount of clinical and demographic metadata varied by source and participant and was provided uncurated.

Comment on this clone: The antigen it binds to is not known. Per-base quality was not reported, and no clone a single base away is much larger than it.

The immunoSEQ Assay, a bias-controlled multiplex PCR, was used to amplify TCRbeta CDR3 regions from genomic DNA. Per the source publication's procedure: Within the assay, amplification of reference gene primers was used to estimate how many nucleated cells each sample contained. To quantify the absolute abundance of each unique TCRbeta CDR3 rearrangement, sequence reads were collapsed and filtered. For each sample, productive Simpson clonality was calculated by taking the square root of Simpson's diversity index across productive rearrangements. Sourced from immuneACCESS, this table was stored by TCRdb with only in-frame sequences that have V and J called. A share of the clones is absent; for the studies checked, an unresolved V gene accounts for under half, and the remainder has no known explanation. D and trimming were read from the DNA, whereas the V and J calls and clone size are those reported in that table. The sample table shows hundreds of thousands of clones, and 85% are seen once. More than 3% of the sample is in the top ten clones.

Taken from cysteine to phenylalanine, the CDR3 has 13 residues. Only the CDR3 DNA stays, 39 bases, in frame from base 1. V sheds 5 bases and J sheds 9 bases, leaving 17 bases between their ends. In the germline V gene (reference sequence), CDR1 corresponds to SGHNT and CDR2 to YYREEE. The collaborating institutions used their own protocols to collect whole blood in K2EDTA tubes. For TCRbeta analysis, collaborators shipped samples in one of three forms: frozen whole blood, isolated PBMCs, or DNA extracted from either of those sample types. This TCR was sampled from a woman aged 18 to 35 with acute or convalescent COVID-19. The sequence joins TRBV5-4 to TRBJ1-1, with TRBD1 tentatively as D gene (5 bases match). Source material: peripheral blood. The nucleotide sequence reads as follows: TGTGCCAGCAGTCCCACCGGGGGGGGAAAAGCTTTCTTT. Translation gives CASSPTGGGKAFF.